The 23 T cell receptor beta chains in this list originate from one sample, sequenced in a study of cytomegalovirus exposure and HLA in healthy donors (dated by TCRdb to 2016 to 2017). The library was generated by the immunoSEQ multiplex PCR assay. A mixture of 60 forward primers for TCR Vbeta segments and 13 reverse primers for TCR Jbeta segments was used in the multiplex PCR. This immuneACCESS table, as held by TCRdb, lists in-frame sequences with V and J called but not all clones. Of the missing ones, under half trace to an unresolved V gene in checked studies; the others have no known cause. Counted in this sample were some 130,000 clones; 77% of them appeared once. 4% to 5% of the sample is in the top ten clones. Source material: PBMCs. The receptors originated from a male donor in good health and CMV-seropositive.

The chain couples TRBV27 to TRBJ2-2; 9 bases agree with TRBD2. V lost 7 bases, J lost 3 bases, and 12 bases stayed unmatched. The CDR3 contains 17 residues. Germline V gives CDR1 MNHEY, CDR2 SMNVEV (reference sequence). The CDR3 here is CASTPWRGGEDTGELFF. In DNA form, the CDR3 reads TGTGCCAGCACCCCCTGGCGGGGGGGCGAGGACACCGGGGAGCTGTTTTTT.

This clone has just one count. DNA of the CDR3: TGTGCCAGCAGCACGGACAGGGGGACCTACGAGCAGTACTTC. Residues: CASSTDRGTYEQYF. This sequence joins TRBV5-5 and TRBJ2-7; TRBD1 matches 10 bases. The junction had 3 bases not matched to a gene; V was cut back by 4 bases and J by 2 bases. This CDR3 is built from 14 residues. Germline V lookup: CDR1 SGHKS, CDR2 YYEKEE (reference sequence).

The gene calls are TRBV27 and TRBJ2-2; a weak D match, TRBD2 (5 bases). V was cut by 8 bases and J by 2 bases, with 18 bases left in between. This CDR3 spans 16 amino acids. The germline CDR1 and CDR2 sequences are MNHEY and SMNVEV (reference sequence). In DNA, the CDR3 is TGTGCCAGCCGTATAGGTTTAGCGATTAACACCGGGGAGCTGTTTTTT. It is translated as CASRIGLAINTGELFF.

V and J are TRBV6-4 and TRBJ1-5; D perhaps matches TRBD1 (6 bases). Trimming left V 6 bases short and J 7 bases short, with 13 bases between. In germline, CDR1 is MRHNA, CDR2 SNTAGT. CDR3 size: 13 residues. The CDR3 DNA reads TGTGCCAGCAGGCAGACAGGAAACCAGCCCCAGCATTTT. Translation gives CASRQTGNQPQHF.

The J gene is TRBJ2-7, the V gene TRBV19; D possibly corresponds to TRBD2 (6 bases). Trimming pared 5 bases from V and 4 bases from J, leaving 15 bases between. The germline CDR1 and CDR2 sequences are LNHDA and SQIVND (reference sequence). The length of the CDR3 is 14 residues. The CDR3 DNA is TGTGCCAGTAGTGAACCGGGACTCCCGTACGAGCAGTACTTC. Translation: CASSEPGLPYEQYF. Variable domain in full (rest from reference TRBV19 and TRBJ2-7): DGGITQSPKYLFRKEGQNVTLSCEQNLNHDAMYWYRQDPGQGLRLIYYSQIVNDFQKGDIAEGYSVSREKKESFPLTVTSAQKNPTAFYLCASSEPGLPYEQYFGPGTRLTVT.

The chain combines TRBV4-1 with TRBJ1-1; D is unclear. V was pared by 3 bases and J by 1 base, with 18 bases between. The germline V gene has CDR1 MGHRA and CDR2 YSYEKL. The CDR3 is made up of 17 amino acids. This CDR3 reads CASSQISGGWENTEAFF. DNA for the CDR3: TGCGCCAGCAGCCAGATTAGTGGAGGGTGGGAGAACACTGAAGCTTTCTTT.

The J gene is TRBJ1-3, the V gene TRBV11-2; TRBD1 matches at 9 bases. This CDR3 is 17 amino acids long. CDR1 and CDR2 (germline): SGHAT, FQNNGV. J lost 3 bases, V lost 0 bases, and 6 bases had no gene match. DNA of the CDR3: TGTGCCAGCAGCTTAGATCTCGGACAGGGGAGTGGAAACACCATATATTTT. It specifies CASSLDLGQGSGNTIYF.

The chain employs TRBV6-5 and TRBJ2-2, with no clear D. Germline V CDR1 and CDR2: MNHEY, SVGAGI. This CDR3 has 14 amino acids. V gave up 6 bases and J gave up 3 bases, with 11 bases separating them. The CDR3 DNA reads as TGTGCCAGCAGCCGTACAGATTACACCGGGGAGCTGTTTTTT. Its protein product is CASSRTDYTGELFF.

The rearrangement uses TRBV4-1 and TRBJ2-1; 8 bases map to TRBD1. There are 16 residues in the CDR3. Germline V gives CDR1 MGHRA, CDR2 YSYEKL. V gave up 6 bases and J gave up 1 base; unmatched junction bases: 8. As DNA, the CDR3 is TGCGCCAGCAGGCGAATTGGACAGGGATCCTACAATGAGCAGTTCTTC. The encoded protein is CASRRIGQGSYNEQFF.

The chain links TRBV18 to TRBJ1-1; D gene unclear. This CDR3 region has 16 residues. The germline V gene encodes CDR1 KGHSH and CDR2 LQKENI. Trimming stripped 3 bases from V and 4 bases from J, with 18 bases between. The CDR3 spells CASSPLMSGLSTEAFF. CDR3 nucleotides: TGTGCCAGCTCACCCCTTATGTCAGGACTAAGCACTGAAGCTTTCTTT.

A few counts support this clone. The gene calls are TRBV6-1 and TRBJ2-1; TRBD2 aligns across 7 bases. The CDR3 runs to 14 residues. The germline CDR1 and CDR2 sequences are MNHNS and SASEGT. V dropped 2 bases and J dropped 4; count of bases not matched to a gene: 2. The CDR3 loop is CASSELADYNEQFF. The CDR3 DNA reads TGTGCCAGCAGTGAACTAGCGGATTACAATGAGCAGTTCTTC.

This sequence joins TRBV7-6 and TRBJ2-3; TRBD1 matches at 9 bases. Losses at the gene ends were 3 bases for V and 4 bases for J; bases not matched to a gene: 11. Germline lookup yields CDR1 SGHVS and CDR2 FNYEAQ. The CDR3 is 17 residues long. In DNA, the CDR3 is TGTGCCAGCAGCTTCTCCGGGACAGGGACTTCTGCAGATACGCAGTATTTT. This gives the protein CASSFSGTGTSADTQYF.

The chain carries TRBV2 and TRBJ2-1; the match to TRBD2 covers 11 bases. CDR3 size: 16 residues. V was pared by 5 bases and J by 5 bases, with 8 bases of the junction left unmatched. Germline V gene lookup returns CDR1 SNHLY and CDR2 FYNNEI. The CDR3 sequence is CASSPPGLAEHNEQFF. The CDR3 nucleotides read TGTGCCAGCAGTCCACCGGGACTAGCGGAGCACAATGAGCAGTTCTTC.

The chain uses TRBV7-9 and TRBJ1-1; unclear D gene. The V gene's germline CDR1 is SEHNR and CDR2 FQNEAQ (reference sequence). This CDR3 spans 13 amino acids. Trimming pared 6 bases from V and 5 bases from J, leaving 13 bases between. CDR3 protein: CASRLTAETEAFF. The CDR3 DNA reads TGTGCCAGCAGGTTGACGGCGGAGACTGAAGCTTTCTTT.

The rearrangement uses TRBV5-4 and TRBJ2-7; 12 bases line up with TRBD2. V lost 0 bases to trimming and J lost 4 bases; unmatched junction nucleotides: 8. Germline V CDR1 and CDR2: SGHNT, YYREEE (reference sequence). This CDR3 has 17 amino acids. DNA of the CDR3: TGTGCCAGCAGCTTGGGGGGGTGGGGGACTAGCGGGTACGAGCAGTACTTC. It codes for CASSLGGWGTSGYEQYF.

The V call is TRBV7-2, the J call TRBJ2-1, with 7 bases matching TRBD2. After removal of 6 bases from V and 1 base from J, the junction contained 6 bases not matched to a gene. Germline V CDR1 and CDR2: SGHTA, FQGNSA. The CDR3 is 15 amino acids. The CDR3 sequence: CASSVTGGSYNEQFF. The CDR3 DNA follows: TGTGCCAGCAGTGTAACCGGGGGGTCCTACAATGAGCAGTTCTTC.

As DNA, the CDR3 is TGTGCCATCAGTTTGAAGCGGGAGCACGAGCAGTACTTC. Its protein is CAISLKREHEQYF. The genes are TRBV10-3 and TRBJ2-7, with 8 bases lining up with TRBD2. CDR3 length: 13 amino acids. Trimming at V came to 5 bases and at J to 5 bases, leaving 5 bases not matched to a gene. CDR1 ENHRY and CDR2 SYGVKD come from the germline V gene.

The CDR3 here is CASKPTGSGYTF. The CDR3 DNA reads as TGCGCCAGCAAACCAACAGGGAGCGGCTACACCTTC. V and J are TRBV5-1 and TRBJ1-2, with D perhaps matching TRBD1 (6 bases). V gave up 6 bases and J gave up 8 bases, with 14 bases separating them. Germline values: CDR1 SGHRS, CDR2 YFSETQ. The CDR3 runs 12 residues.

This clone came up a few times. This chain links TRBV28 with TRBJ2-1, with TRBD2 identical over 7 bases. The CDR3 loop spans 16 amino acids. Germline CDR1 and CDR2: MDHEN and SYDVKM. V was pared by 1 base and J by 1 base, with 4 bases of the junction left unmatched. The CDR3 here is CASSLFSGRSYNEQFF. Here the CDR3 DNA reads TGTGCCAGCAGTTTATTCTCCGGGAGGTCCTACAATGAGCAGTTCTTC.

J is TRBJ2-1 and V is TRBV4-1; D not certain. Germline lookup yields CDR1 MGHRA and CDR2 YSYEKL. Trimming took 1 base from V and 4 from J, leaving 11 bases between them. The CDR3 contains 15 residues. CDR3 sequence: CASSQGSGLYNEQFF. CDR3 in DNA: TGCGCCAGCAGCCAAGGCAGTGGTTTATACAATGAGCAGTTCTTC.

The rearrangement joins TRBV10-3 to TRBJ2-6; 8 nucleotides align to TRBD1. The CDR3 loop spans 19 amino acids. V lost 5 bases to trimming and J lost 0 bases; unmatched junction nucleotides: 12. Germline V gives CDR1 ENHRY, CDR2 SYGVKD. CDR3 region: CAISSPGTGETSGANVLTF. The CDR3 nucleotides read TGTGCCATCAGTTCCCCCGGGACAGGCGAGACCTCTGGGGCCAACGTCCTGACTTTC.

V gene TRBV4-1 combines with J gene TRBJ1-2; D not certain. The germline gives CDR1 MGHRA, CDR2 YSYEKL. V lost 0 bases to trimming and J lost 8 bases, with 10 bases between them. The CDR3 contains 13 residues. DNA for the CDR3: TGCGCCAGCAGCCAAGAGGTTGGCGGAGGCTACACCTTC. Translating it yields CASSQEVGGGYTF.

The V and J genes are TRBV28 and TRBJ2-2; 10 positions match TRBD2. This CDR3 has 16 residues. Germline CDR1 reads MDHEN; CDR2 reads SYDVKM. V lost 6 bases to trimming and J lost 6 bases; unmatched junction nucleotides: 10. The CDR3 region is CASRTSGRGTAGELFF. In DNA form, the CDR3 reads TGTGCCAGCAGGACAAGCGGGAGGGGTACCGCCGGGGAGCTGTTTTTT. The full variable domain, rest sourced from reference TRBV28 and TRBJ2-2, is DVKVTQSSRYLVKRTGEKVFLECVQDMDHENMFWYRQDPGLGLRLIYFSYDVKMKEKGDIPEGYSVSREKKERFSLILESASTNQTSMYLCASRTSGRGTAGELFFGEGSRLTVL.